The entry that follows covers one T cell receptor (beta chain) sequence. Antigen: not known. PCR was performed using 60 Vbeta and 13 Jbeta primers. As processed by the authors: As a later analysis found, there were about 80 million unique TCR beta chains, of which some 9.9 million were shared. Sequencing used immunoSEQ multiplex PCR; TCRdb keeps in-frame clones, though not all of them. V and J calls and clone size are given by that table; D and trimming were obtained from the DNA. The sample has more than 150,000 clones; around four fifths are singletons. The data were obtained in a study of cytomegalovirus exposure and HLA in healthy donors. Study-level findings and limits: Investigators reported more than 150 TCR beta chains as tied to cytomegalovirus. Excluded: some indistinguishable V segments such as TRBV6-2 and TRBV6-3.

This CDR3 has 12 amino acids. V was shortened by 2 bases and J by 9 bases, with 11 bases between the two germline ends. The germline CDR1 and CDR2 sequences are GTSNPN and SVGIG (reference sequence). The V and J genes are TRBV30 and TRBJ2-1, with D possibly matching TRBD1 (6 bases). The receptor's source is a male donor in good health and CMV-seronegative. The specimen sequenced was PBMCs. The chain's CDR3 is CAWSTGSREQFF. The CDR3 nucleotides are TGTGCCTGGAGTACAGGGAGTCGTGAGCAGTTCTTC.